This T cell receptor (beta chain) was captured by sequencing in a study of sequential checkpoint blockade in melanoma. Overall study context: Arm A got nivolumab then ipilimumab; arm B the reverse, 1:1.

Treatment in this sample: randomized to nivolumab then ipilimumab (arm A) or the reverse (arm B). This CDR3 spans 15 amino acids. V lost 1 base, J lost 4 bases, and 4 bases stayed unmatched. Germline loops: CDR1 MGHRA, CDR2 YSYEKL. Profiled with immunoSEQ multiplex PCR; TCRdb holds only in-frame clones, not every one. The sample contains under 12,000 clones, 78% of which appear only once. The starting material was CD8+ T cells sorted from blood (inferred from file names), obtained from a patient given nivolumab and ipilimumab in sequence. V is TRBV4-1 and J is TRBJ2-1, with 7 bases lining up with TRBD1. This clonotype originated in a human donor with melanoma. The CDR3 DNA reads TGCGCCAGCAGCCAAGCTGGGACAGAGTACAATGAGCAGTTCTTC. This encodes CASSQAGTEYNEQFF.